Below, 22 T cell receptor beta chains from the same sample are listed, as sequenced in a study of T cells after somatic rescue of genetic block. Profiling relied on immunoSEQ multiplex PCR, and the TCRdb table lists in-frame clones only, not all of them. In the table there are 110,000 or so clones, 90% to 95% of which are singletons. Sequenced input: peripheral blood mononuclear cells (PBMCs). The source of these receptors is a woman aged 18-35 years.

The CDR3 nucleotides read TGTGCCAGCAGCTCGCCGGAACACCATCTCCAAGAGACCCAGTACTTC. Encoded protein: CASSSPEHHLQETQYF. The V gene is TRBV11-2, the J gene TRBJ2-5; the D is unclear. Trimming cost V 4 bases and J 1 base, with 16 bases left between them. CDR1 SGHAT and CDR2 FQNNGV come from the germline V gene. The CDR3 totals 16 residues.

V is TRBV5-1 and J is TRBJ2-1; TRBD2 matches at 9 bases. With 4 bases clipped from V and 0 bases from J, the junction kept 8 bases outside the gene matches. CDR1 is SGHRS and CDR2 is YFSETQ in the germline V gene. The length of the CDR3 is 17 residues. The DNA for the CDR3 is TGCGCCAGCAGCCGATCTAGCGGGGCCATCTCCTACAATGAGCAGTTCTTC. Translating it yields CASSRSSGAISYNEQFF.

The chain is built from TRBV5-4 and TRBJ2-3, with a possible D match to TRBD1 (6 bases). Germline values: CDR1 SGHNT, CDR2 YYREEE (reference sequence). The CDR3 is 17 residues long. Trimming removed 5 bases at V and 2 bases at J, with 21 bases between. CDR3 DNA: TGTGCCAGCAGTCCGGGACACCAAAGCGTCCCCACAGATACGCAGTATTTT. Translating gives CASSPGHQSVPTDTQYF.

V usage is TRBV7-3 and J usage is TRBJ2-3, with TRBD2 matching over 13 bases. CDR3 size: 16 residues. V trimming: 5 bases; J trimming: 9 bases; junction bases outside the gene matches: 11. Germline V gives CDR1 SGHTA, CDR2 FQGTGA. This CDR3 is CASSPTTGLAGHTQYF. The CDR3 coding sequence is TGTGCCAGCAGCCCGACTACGGGACTAGCGGGGCACACGCAGTATTTT.

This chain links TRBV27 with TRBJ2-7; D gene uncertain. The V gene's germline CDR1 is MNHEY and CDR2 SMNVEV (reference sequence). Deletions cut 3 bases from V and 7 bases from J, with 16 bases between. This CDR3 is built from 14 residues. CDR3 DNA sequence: TGTGCCAGCAGTTTGGATCCCCAACACATGGAGCAGTACTTC. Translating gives CASSLDPQHMEQYF.

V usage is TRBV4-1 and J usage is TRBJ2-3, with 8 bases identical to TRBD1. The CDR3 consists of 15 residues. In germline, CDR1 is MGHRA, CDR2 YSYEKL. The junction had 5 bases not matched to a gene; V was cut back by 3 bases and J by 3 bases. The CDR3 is CASSQDRVRTDTQYF. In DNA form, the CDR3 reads TGCGCCAGCAGCCAGGACAGGGTTAGAACAGATACGCAGTATTTT.

The CDR3 loop is CASSLRGRAFF. CDR3 sequence (DNA): TGTGCCAGCAGCCTTCGGGGGAGGGCTTTCTTT. The chain uses TRBV7-2 and TRBJ1-1; D might be TRBD1 (5 bases). This CDR3 spans 11 amino acids. V gave up 5 bases and J gave up 11 bases, with 12 bases separating them. CDR1 is SGHTA, CDR2 FQGNSA, per germline.

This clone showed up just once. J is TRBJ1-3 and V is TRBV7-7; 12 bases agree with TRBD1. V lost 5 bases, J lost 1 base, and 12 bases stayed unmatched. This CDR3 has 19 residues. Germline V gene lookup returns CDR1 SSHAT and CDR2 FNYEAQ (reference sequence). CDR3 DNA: TGTGCCAGCAGCCCGAACTCCGGGACAGGGGGCTTGTCTGGAAACACCATATATTTT. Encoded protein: CASSPNSGTGGLSGNTIYF.

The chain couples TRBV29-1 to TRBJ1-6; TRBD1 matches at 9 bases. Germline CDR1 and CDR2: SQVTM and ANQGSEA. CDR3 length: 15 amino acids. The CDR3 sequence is CRGPGQGSYNSPLHF. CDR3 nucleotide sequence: TGCAGAGGCCCCGGACAGGGGAGCTATAATTCACCCCTCCACTTT. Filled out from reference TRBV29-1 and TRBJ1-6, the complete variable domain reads SAVISQKPSRDICQRGTSLTIQCQVDSQVTMMFWYRQQPGQSLTLIATANQGSEATYESGFVIDKFPISRPNLTFSTLTVSNMSPEDSSIYLCRGPGQGSYNSPLHFGNGTRLTVT.

The CDR3 loop is CASSNGTEQFF. The CDR3 DNA sequence: TGTGCCAGCAGCAACGGGACTGAGCAGTTCTTC. This chain links TRBV21-1 with TRBJ2-1. TRBV21-1 counts as a pseudogene. The CDR3 spans 11 residues.

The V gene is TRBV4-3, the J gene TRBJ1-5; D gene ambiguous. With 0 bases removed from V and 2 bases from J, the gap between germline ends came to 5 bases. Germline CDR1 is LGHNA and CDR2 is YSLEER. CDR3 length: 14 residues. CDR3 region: CASSQDGGNQPQHF. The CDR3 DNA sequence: TGCGCCAGCAGCCAAGATGGTGGCAATCAGCCCCAGCATTTT.

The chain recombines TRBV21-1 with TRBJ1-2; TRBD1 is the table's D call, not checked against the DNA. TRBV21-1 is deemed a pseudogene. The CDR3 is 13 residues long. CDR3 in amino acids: CASSKTESYGYTF. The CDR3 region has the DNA TGTGCCAGCAGCAAAACAGAGAGCTATGGCTACACCTTC.

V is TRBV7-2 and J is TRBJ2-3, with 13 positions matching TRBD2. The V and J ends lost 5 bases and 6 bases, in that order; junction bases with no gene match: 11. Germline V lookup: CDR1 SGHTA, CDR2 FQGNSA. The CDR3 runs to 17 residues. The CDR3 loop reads CASSPGLAGAQGDTQYF. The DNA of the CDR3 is TGTGCCAGCAGCCCCGGACTAGCGGGGGCCCAGGGTGATACGCAGTATTTT.

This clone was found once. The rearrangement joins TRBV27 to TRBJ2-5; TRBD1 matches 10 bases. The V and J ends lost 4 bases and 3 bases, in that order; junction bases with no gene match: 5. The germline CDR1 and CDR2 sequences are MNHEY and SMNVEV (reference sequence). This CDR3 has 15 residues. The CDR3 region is CASSYRQGAKETQYF. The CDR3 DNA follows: TGTGCCAGCAGTTATCGACAGGGGGCAAAAGAGACCCAGTACTTC.

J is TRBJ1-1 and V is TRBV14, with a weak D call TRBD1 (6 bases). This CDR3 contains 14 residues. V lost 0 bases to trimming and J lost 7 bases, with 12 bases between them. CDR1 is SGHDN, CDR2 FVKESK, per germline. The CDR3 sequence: CASSQDGTLGEAFF. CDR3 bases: TGTGCCAGCAGCCAAGACGGGACACTAGGTGAAGCTTTCTTT.

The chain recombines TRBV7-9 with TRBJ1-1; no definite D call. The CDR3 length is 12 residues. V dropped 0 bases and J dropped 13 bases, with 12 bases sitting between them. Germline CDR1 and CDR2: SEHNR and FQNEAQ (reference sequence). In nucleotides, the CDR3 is TGTGCCAGCAGCTTAGCGGGTTCTGAGGATTTCTTT. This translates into CASSLAGSEDFF. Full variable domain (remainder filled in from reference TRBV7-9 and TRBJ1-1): DTGVSQNPRHKITKRGQNVTFRCDPISEHNRLYWYRQTLGQGPEFLTYFQNEAQLEKSRLLSDRFSAERPKGSFSTLEIQRTEQGDSAMYLCASSLAGSEDFFGQGTRLTVV.

In DNA, the CDR3 is TGCGCCAGCAGCCAACATGGGGTAGACGTTGGCTACACCTTC. It is translated as CASSQHGVDVGYTF. The V call is TRBV4-1, the J call TRBJ1-2; D not resolved. Trimming removed 2 bases from V and 7 bases from J, with 14 bases in between. There are 14 residues in the CDR3. In germline, CDR1 is MGHRA, CDR2 YSYEKL.

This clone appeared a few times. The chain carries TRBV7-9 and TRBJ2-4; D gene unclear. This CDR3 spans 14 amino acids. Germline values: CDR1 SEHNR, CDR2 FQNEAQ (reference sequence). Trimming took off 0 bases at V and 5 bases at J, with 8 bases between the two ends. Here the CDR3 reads CASSLAIGENIQYF. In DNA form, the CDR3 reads TGTGCCAGCAGCTTAGCGATCGGAGAAAACATTCAGTACTTC.

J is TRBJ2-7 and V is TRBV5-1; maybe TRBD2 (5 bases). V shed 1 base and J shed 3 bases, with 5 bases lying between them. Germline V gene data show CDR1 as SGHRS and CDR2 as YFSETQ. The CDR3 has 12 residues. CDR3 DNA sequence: TGCGCCAGCAGCTTGCGGGGCTACGAGCAGTACTTC. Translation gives CASSLRGYEQYF.

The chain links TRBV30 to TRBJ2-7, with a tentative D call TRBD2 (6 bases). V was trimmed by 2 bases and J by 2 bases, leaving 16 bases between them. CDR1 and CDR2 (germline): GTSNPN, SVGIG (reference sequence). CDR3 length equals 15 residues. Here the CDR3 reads CAWSSPGTGTYEQYF. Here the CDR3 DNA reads TGTGCCTGGAGTTCCCCCGGGACTGGAACCTACGAGCAGTACTTC.

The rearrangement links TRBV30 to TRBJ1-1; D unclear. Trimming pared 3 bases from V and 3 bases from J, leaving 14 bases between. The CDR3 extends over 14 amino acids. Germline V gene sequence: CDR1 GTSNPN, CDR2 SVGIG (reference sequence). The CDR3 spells CAWRLAWGDTEAFF. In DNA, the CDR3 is TGTGCCTGGAGATTGGCATGGGGAGACACTGAAGCTTTCTTT.

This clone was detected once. CDR3: CASSYTKDQGQYF. The CDR3 nucleotides are TGTGCCAGCAGTTACACCAAGGACCAGGGGCAGTACTTC. The chain has TRBV6-5 and TRBJ2-7; a weak D match, TRBD1 (5 bases). Germline V gene lookup returns CDR1 MNHEY and CDR2 SVGAGI. Trimming removed 2 bases at V and 9 bases at J, with 14 bases between. CDR3 length: 13 amino acids.